Listed here are 8 T cell receptor beta chains from one sample, sequenced in a study of T cell repertoires in cytomegalovirus infection. These receptors have no known antigen. Each CDR3 protein is one row after TCRdb ran MiXCR on the reads. The sample contains hundreds of thousands of distinct CDR3 sequences, 30% to 40% of which appear only once. This material consisted of cultured CD8+ T cells from PBMCs, taken from culture after CMV antigen stimulation. The receptors here all came from a human donor in good health (CMV status not recorded). Some clones in this sample may be carry-over from other donors' samples.

A few counts support this clonotype. The chain is built from TRBV5-4 and TRBJ1-1, with D perhaps TRBD1 (5 bases). The CDR3 length is 16 residues. CDR1 is SGHNT and CDR2 is YYREEE in the germline V gene (reference sequence). The V and J ends lost 0 bases and 3 bases respectively, with 15 bases between them. CDR3 sequence: CASSLGGDPLYTEAFF. In nucleotides, the CDR3 is TGTGCCAGCAGCTTGGGGGGGGATCCACTCTACACTGAAGCTTTCTTT.

The genes are TRBV4-1 and TRBJ2-7; 9 bases agree with TRBD2. V was clipped by 0 bases and J by 1 base; unmatched bases: 4. The CDR3 has 16 residues. Germline V gene data show CDR1 as MGHRA and CDR2 as YSYEKL. The CDR3: CASSQEGSGGSYEQYF. CDR3 coding DNA: TGCGCCAGCAGCCAAGAGGGCAGCGGGGGGTCCTACGAGCAGTACTTC.

The chain joins TRBV5-6 to TRBJ1-2, with 7 bases aligning to TRBD1. This CDR3 has 14 residues. After removal of 2 bases from V and 6 bases from J, the junction contained 7 bases not matched to a gene. Germline CDR1 and CDR2: SGHDT and YYEEEE. The CDR3 protein is CASSLVQGEDGYTF. CDR3 sequence (DNA): TGTGCCAGCAGCTTAGTTCAGGGGGAAGATGGCTACACCTTC.

This clonotype was detected once. The chain links TRBV20-1 to TRBJ2-3; tentatively, D is TRBD2 (5 bases). This CDR3 is built from 14 residues. Germline V lookup: CDR1 DFQATT, CDR2 SNEGSKA (reference sequence). The ends were cut back, 4 bases at V and 5 bases at J, with 16 bases in the middle. The CDR3: CSANTGRLRDTQYF. CDR3 DNA: TGCAGTGCTAATACGGGGAGATTAAGAGATACGCAGTATTTT.

The V and J genes are TRBV6-5 and TRBJ1-2; possibly TRBD1 for D (5 bases). From germline, CDR1 is MNHEY and CDR2 SVGAGI. The CDR3 loop spans 18 amino acids. The ends were cut back, 0 bases at V and 1 base at J, with 18 bases in the middle. The CDR3 region is CASSYSRGRALNNYGYTF. In nucleotides, the CDR3 is TGTGCCAGCAGTTACTCGAGGGGCCGCGCGCTCAATAACTATGGCTACACCTTC.

The sample holds a few counts of this clonotype. CDR3 sequence reads: CASSRPGHARAHEQFF. Written as DNA, the CDR3 is TGTGCCAGCAGCCGACCGGGACACGCCCGAGCCCATGAGCAGTTCTTC. The chain joins TRBV14 to TRBJ2-1; D might be TRBD1 (6 bases). Germline-derived CDR1 and CDR2 are SGHDN and FVKESK. The length of the CDR3 is 16 residues. V lost 4 bases, J lost 8 bases, and 21 bases lay in between.

This clonotype was seen a handful of times. The V call is TRBV6-5, the J call TRBJ2-1; D is unresolved. The CDR3 is 14 amino acids. Per the germline V gene, CDR1 is MNHEY and CDR2 is SVGAGI. Deletions cut 4 bases from V and 6 bases from J, with 13 bases between. The CDR3 protein is CASSSFSNFNEQFF. The CDR3 DNA reads TGTGCCAGCAGTTCATTTTCGAATTTCAATGAGCAGTTCTTC.

The rearrangement joins TRBV12-3 or TRBV12-4 to TRBJ2-5, with a weak D call TRBD2 (6 bases). CDR3 length equals 16 residues. V lost 5 bases, J lost 4 bases, and 20 bases lay in between. CDR3 sequence reads: CASSPLGTGEAETQYF. Written as DNA, the CDR3 is TGTGCCAGCAGTCCACTCGGGACGGGGGAGGCAGAGACCCAGTACTTC.